Described below is a single TCR beta chain sequence and its context. This sample's treatment: approximately 18 received Ad26.COV2.S at low or high dose, single or two shots; about 5 received placebo; per-sample allocation not given. Following the first vaccine or placebo injection, samples were taken on day 63. This vaccine is an Ad26 vector that expresses the Wuhan-strain SARS-CoV-2 spike. CDR1 and CDR2 from the germline V gene are MDHEN and SYDVKM. CDR3 length equals 14 residues. V lost 6 bases, J lost 3 bases, and 5 bases stayed unmatched. Profiled with immunoSEQ multiplex PCR; TCRdb holds only in-frame clones, not every one. The table lists roughly 320,000 clones, around 87% of them singletons. These data belong to a study of Ad26.COV2.S vaccination and SARS-CoV-2 variants.

This TCR came from a person aged 18-60 years who received the Ad26.COV2.S COVID-19 vaccine or a placebo. Sequences were derived from peripheral blood, sampled in a trial of Ad26.COV2.S vaccine versus placebo. The chain couples TRBV28 to TRBJ2-7; the match to TRBD2 covers 10 bases. The CDR3 is CASSQIAGGYEQYF. In nucleotides, the CDR3 is TGTGCCAGCAGCCAAATAGCGGGGGGCTACGAGCAGTACTTC.